A single sample gave rise to the 5 T cell receptor beta chains below, sequenced in a study of blood T cell repertoires in COVID-19. Produced via immunoSEQ multiplex PCR; TCRdb's table is partial and in-frame only. Among around 82,000 clones, approximately 90% were seen once, and the ten largest hold 6.9%. Sequences were obtained from peripheral blood. The receptors were gathered from a human donor in a cohort sampled during active COVID-19.

This sequence joins TRBV18 and TRBJ1-3; weak D call: TRBD1 (6 bases). The CDR3 covers 15 residues. CDR1 KGHSH and CDR2 LQKENI come from the germline V gene. Trimming left V 3 bases short and J 7 bases short, with 16 bases between. CDR3 in amino acids: CASSPIGTLPNTIYF. CDR3 DNA: TGTGCCAGCTCACCGATTGGGACACTGCCGAACACCATATATTTT. Complete variable domain (other parts from reference TRBV18 and TRBJ1-3): NAGVMQNPRHLVRRRGQEARLRCSPMKGHSHVYWYRQLPEEGLKFMVYLQKENIIDESGMPKERFSAEFPKEGPSILRIQQVVRGDSAAYFCASSPIGTLPNTIYFGEGSWLTVV.

This chain links TRBV5-1 with TRBJ2-1; weak D call: TRBD1 (9 bases). V lost 4 bases and J 2 bases, leaving 16 bases between the germline ends. Germline CDR1 reads SGHRS; CDR2 reads YFSETQ. CDR3 length: 16 residues. CDR3 DNA sequence: TGCGCCAGCAGCCCGGGGGGGACAGGGCCCTACAATGAGCAGTTCTTC. Protein product: CASSPGGTGPYNEQFF.

This chain links TRBV30 with TRBJ2-3; maybe TRBD2 (6 bases). This CDR3 spans 15 amino acids. Germline V gene sequence: CDR1 GTSNPN, CDR2 SVGIG (reference sequence). V lost 3 bases and J 2 bases, leaving 15 bases between the germline ends. The CDR3, as DNA: TGTGCCTGGAGAGGGCTAGCGTACAACACAGATACGCAGTATTTT. Protein sequence: CAWRGLAYNTDTQYF.

V is TRBV25-1 and J is TRBJ2-3, with a possible D match to TRBD2 (5 bases). This CDR3 contains 16 residues. Germline CDR1 is MGHDK and CDR2 is SYGVNS. Trimming took off 2 bases at V and 2 bases at J, with 14 bases between the two ends. The DNA for the CDR3 is TGTGCCAGCAGTGAACGGGGTAGCAATCCCACAGATACGCAGTATTTT. This encodes CASSERGSNPTDTQYF.

This rearrangement joins TRBV10-1 to TRBJ2-1, with unresolved D. CDR1 WNHNN and CDR2 SYGVQD come from the germline V gene (reference sequence). Trimming stripped 5 bases from V and 4 bases from J, with 12 bases between. CDR3 length: 14 amino acids. CDR3 DNA sequence: TGCGCCAGCAGTAGGCCAGGTAGATACAATGAGCAGTTCTTC. Protein: CASSRPGRYNEQFF.